The 22 T cell receptor beta chains listed next were all sequenced from one sample in a study of blood T cells in healthy people across ages. Primers used in a second PCR of roughly 7 to 12 cycles were a sample-barcoded 5' primer and a J-beta primer mix. TCRdb redid the calling of the 5' RACE reads with MiXCR, one entry per CDR3 protein. The sample lists 1 million to 1.2 million distinct CDR3 sequences; 30% to 40% were seen once. Material for sequencing was blood. These receptors originate from a man aged 18 to 30 in good health.

The sample holds a few counts of this clonotype. The J gene is TRBJ2-1, the V gene TRBV6-2 or TRBV6-3; D perhaps matches TRBD2 (6 bases). Trimming stripped 5 bases from V and 0 bases from J, with 23 bases between. Germline CDR1 and CDR2: MNHEY and SVGEGT. The CDR3 spans 19 residues. CDR3 region: CASSSRDLKISGSYNEQFF. The CDR3 bases are TGTGCCAGCAGTAGCCGGGACTTAAAAATATCGGGCTCCTACAATGAGCAGTTCTTC.

A few counts support this clonotype. The rearrangement joins TRBV28 to TRBJ2-5, with D unresolved. CDR3 size: 13 residues. The V gene's germline CDR1 is MDHEN and CDR2 SYDVKM. V shed 4 bases and J shed 5 bases, with 11 bases lying between them. The CDR3 DNA is TGTGCCAGCAGTTCCCCGCCTGGGGAGACCCAGTACTTC. Its translation is CASSSPPGETQYF.

This clonotype was counted a few times. The chain recombines TRBV10-3 with TRBJ2-3; TRBD2 agrees at 8 bases. The J segment lost 9 bases and the V segment lost 10 bases, leaving 12 bases of the junction unmatched. Germline V CDR1 and CDR2: ENHRY, SYGVKD. The CDR3 is 13 residues long. The DNA for the CDR3 is TGTGCCAGCGACGCGGGGGGCTCGAAGACGCAGTATTTT. The encoded protein is CASDAGGSKTQYF.

The chain links TRBV2 to TRBJ2-7; D not certain. The CDR3 length is 13 residues. Germline V lookup: CDR1 SNHLY, CDR2 FYNNEI. V lost 3 bases to trimming and J lost 2 bases, with 8 bases between them. CDR3 sequence (DNA): TGTGCCAGCAGTGATTCCACGACCTACGAGCAGTACTTC. Residues: CASSDSTTYEQYF.

The chain couples TRBV20-1 to TRBJ1-1, with D uncertain. V lost 0 bases to trimming and J lost 1 base, with 18 bases between them. The CDR3 spans 17 residues. Looked up from germline, CDR1 is DFQATT and CDR2 is SNEGSKA (reference sequence). In nucleotides, the CDR3 is TGCAGTGCTAGAGATACGGCCGGTGCGTACTGGAACACTGAAGCTTTCTTT. It specifies CSARDTAGAYWNTEAFF.

The chain combines TRBV29-1 with TRBJ2-3, with 14 bases that match TRBD2. This CDR3 has 15 residues. Per germline, CDR1 SQVTM and CDR2 ANQGSEA. The ends lost 6 bases at V and 6 bases at J; junction bases unmatched: 8. The CDR3 here is CSVCTGLAGADTQYF. CDR3 nucleotide sequence: TGCAGCGTCTGCACGGGACTAGCGGGGGCGGATACGCAGTATTTT.

This clonotype appeared a few times. V is TRBV7-9 and J is TRBJ2-3, with 14 bases aligning to TRBD2. Trimming removed 6 bases from V and 2 bases from J; junction bases left unmatched: 1. Germline loops: CDR1 SEHNR, CDR2 FQNEAQ (reference sequence). CDR3 length equals 15 residues. Written as DNA, the CDR3 is TGTGCCAGCAGGGGACTAGCGGGGGCCACAGATACGCAGTATTTT. It encodes CASRGLAGATDTQYF.

The gene calls are TRBV7-8 and TRBJ2-5, with no clear D. In germline, CDR1 is SGHVS, CDR2 FQNEAQ. The CDR3 consists of 13 residues. Trimming cost V 2 bases and J 6 bases, with 10 bases left between them. This CDR3 is CASSLTSQKTQYF. The DNA of the CDR3 is TGTGCCAGCAGCTTAACATCACAGAAGACCCAGTACTTC.

This clonotype was recorded a few times. The chain is built from TRBV27 and TRBJ1-2, with D perhaps matching TRBD1 (6 bases). The CDR3 is 14 residues long. The V end lost 6 bases, the J end lost 4 bases, and 15 bases lay between the germline ends. The germline V gene has CDR1 MNHEY and CDR2 SMNVEV (reference sequence). In DNA form, the CDR3 reads TGTGCCAGCAGGGAGGGACACCTTCGCTATGGCTACACCTTC. As protein: CASREGHLRYGYTF.

This clonotype was counted a few times. The chain is built from TRBV6-5 and TRBJ2-1; no firm D call. CDR3 length: 14 residues. Looked up from germline, CDR1 is MNHEY and CDR2 is SVGAGI. V was shortened by 6 bases and J by 0 bases, with 9 bases between the two germline ends. Here the CDR3 DNA reads TGTGCCAGCAGGGGCACCGACTCCTACAATGAGCAGTTCTTC. The encoded protein is CASRGTDSYNEQFF.

The chain links TRBV7-2 to TRBJ2-3, with TRBD2 matching over 7 bases. This CDR3 contains 15 residues. CDR1 is SGHTA, CDR2 FQGNSA, per germline. After removal of 5 bases from V and 2 bases from J, the junction contained 7 bases not matched to a gene. The CDR3 DNA follows: TGTGCCAGCAGCGAATCCCGACTAGCCACAGATACGCAGTATTTT. This sequence encodes CASSESRLATDTQYF.

This clonotype was recorded many times. The rearrangement uses TRBV6-5 and TRBJ2-1; no definite D call. V shed 0 bases and J shed 5 bases, with 8 bases lying between them. Germline V gene data show CDR1 as MNHEY and CDR2 as SVGAGI. This CDR3 has 14 residues. The CDR3 DNA sequence: TGTGCCAGCAGTTACTCTCCACTTAACAATGAGCAGTTCTTC. It specifies CASSYSPLNNEQFF.

This clonotype was detected a few times. The chain uses TRBV20-1 and TRBJ2-1, with D uncertain. The CDR3 totals 15 residues. CDR1 and CDR2 from the germline V gene are DFQATT and SNEGSKA (reference sequence). The V end lost 1 base, the J end lost 1 base, and 11 bases lay between the germline ends. CDR3 sequence reads: CSARGKFGSYNEQFF. In DNA form, the CDR3 reads TGCAGTGCTAGAGGGAAGTTCGGTTCCTACAATGAGCAGTTCTTC.

The chain is built from TRBV20-1 and TRBJ1-2; D is ambiguous. Germline lookup yields CDR1 DFQATT and CDR2 SNEGSKA (reference sequence). This CDR3 spans 13 amino acids. The V and J ends lost 8 bases and 2 bases respectively, with 15 bases between them. The CDR3 protein is CSPERSENYGYTF. The CDR3 DNA reads TGCAGTCCGGAGAGATCGGAGAACTATGGCTACACCTTC.

This clonotype was counted a few times. J is TRBJ1-5 and V is TRBV12-3 or TRBV12-4; D gene uncertain. V was shortened by 1 base and J by 0 bases, with 10 bases between the two germline ends. The CDR3 contains 16 residues. The CDR3 DNA is TGTGCCAGCAGTTTAGGGGTATTGTATAGCAATCAGCCCCAGCATTTT. Translated, it gives CASSLGVLYSNQPQHF.

This clonotype showed up just a few times. CDR3 loop: CASSLMGGSNQPQHF. DNA for the CDR3: TGTGCCAGCAGTTTAATGGGGGGTAGCAATCAGCCCCAGCATTTT. The chain has TRBV12-3 or TRBV12-4 and TRBJ1-5; D is possibly TRBD1 (5 bases). Trimming took off 2 bases at V and 0 bases at J, with 8 bases between the two ends. This CDR3 spans 15 amino acids.

This clonotype was detected a few times. J is TRBJ1-5 and V is TRBV27; the D is unclear. The V gene lost 8 bases and the J gene lost 10 bases, with 9 bases spanning the gap. This CDR3 is 10 amino acids long. Germline lookup yields CDR1 MNHEY and CDR2 SMNVEV (reference sequence). The CDR3 reads CASGTGPQHF. Written as DNA, the CDR3 is TGTGCCAGCGGAACCGGACCCCAGCATTTT.

This clonotype was detected many times. This chain connects TRBV5-1 to TRBJ1-4; no clear D gene. With 0 bases removed from V and 2 bases from J, the gap between germline ends came to 5 bases. Germline CDR1 SGHRS, CDR2 YFSETQ. The CDR3 length is 14 residues. CDR3 DNA sequence: TGCGCCAGCAGCTTGGGGACTACTAATGAAAAACTGTTTTTT. Residues: CASSLGTTNEKLFF.

This clonotype was recorded at least ten times. The chain uses TRBV3-1 and TRBJ2-3, with D possibly being TRBD2 (5 bases). V was clipped by 4 bases and J by 3 bases, with 17 bases between them. This CDR3 is 16 amino acids long. Per the germline V gene, CDR1 is LGHDT and CDR2 is YNNKEL (reference sequence). CDR3 protein: CASSPFRAGITDTQYF. Written as DNA, the CDR3 is TGTGCCAGCAGCCCGTTTAGGGCGGGTATTACAGATACGCAGTATTTT.

The gene calls are TRBV7-2 and TRBJ1-6, with TRBD1 matching over 7 bases. J gave up 3 bases and V 3 bases, and 2 bases lay outside the gene matches. Germline V gene sequence: CDR1 SGHTA, CDR2 FQGNSA. The CDR3 is made up of 15 amino acids. CDR3 sequence: CASSFDRVYNSPLHF. The CDR3 DNA follows: TGTGCCAGCAGCTTTGACAGGGTCTATAATTCACCCCTCCACTTT.

This clonotype was seen many times. This chain links TRBV29-1 with TRBJ1-4; possible D gene TRBD1, 5 bases. The CDR3 extends over 14 amino acids. CDR1 and CDR2 (germline): SQVTM, ANQGSEA. V was clipped by 4 bases and J by 3 bases, with 12 bases between them. The CDR3 protein is CSVGGRTPNEKLFF. The CDR3 DNA reads TGCAGCGTTGGGGGCAGGACCCCTAATGAAAAACTGTTTTTT.

This clonotype was detected a few times. The V and J genes are TRBV2 and TRBJ2-1; weak D call: TRBD2 (6 bases). The V end lost 9 bases, the J end lost 0 bases, and 12 bases lay between the germline ends. The CDR3 is made up of 14 amino acids. Germline lookup yields CDR1 SNHLY and CDR2 FYNNEI. As DNA, the CDR3 is TGTGCCAGTCTAGCGCTTAGCTCCTACAATGAGCAGTTCTTC. This gives the protein CASLALSSYNEQFF.